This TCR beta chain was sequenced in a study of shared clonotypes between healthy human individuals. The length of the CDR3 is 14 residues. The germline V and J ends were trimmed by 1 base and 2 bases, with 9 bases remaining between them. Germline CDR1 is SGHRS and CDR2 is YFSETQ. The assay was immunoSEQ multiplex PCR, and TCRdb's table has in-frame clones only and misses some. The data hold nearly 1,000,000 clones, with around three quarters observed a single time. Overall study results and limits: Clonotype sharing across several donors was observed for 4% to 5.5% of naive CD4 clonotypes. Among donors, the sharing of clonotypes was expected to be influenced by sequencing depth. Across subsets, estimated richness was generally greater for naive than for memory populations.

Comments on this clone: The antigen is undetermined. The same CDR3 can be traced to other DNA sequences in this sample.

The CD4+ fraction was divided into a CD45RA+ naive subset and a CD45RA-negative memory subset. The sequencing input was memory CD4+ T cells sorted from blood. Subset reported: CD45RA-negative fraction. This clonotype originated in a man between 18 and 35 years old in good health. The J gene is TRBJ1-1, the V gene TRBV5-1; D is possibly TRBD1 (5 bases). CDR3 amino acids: CASSLTGGNTEAFF. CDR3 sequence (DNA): TGCGCCAGCAGCTTGACAGGTGGTAACACTGAAGCTTTCTTT.